The 9 T cell receptor beta chains presented below share a single source sample, sequenced in a study of shared clonotypes between healthy human individuals. The naive CD8 population came from CD45RO-negative cells selected for CCR7, without terminally differentiated effector memory CD45RA+ cells. The repertoire was sequenced with immunoSEQ multiplex PCR; TCRdb's copy has only in-frame clones and lacks some. The sample records about 680,000 clones, 92% being singletons. Sequencing was carried out using naive CD8+ T cells sorted from blood. Every receptor here comes from a man aged 25 to 40 in good health.

This chain links TRBV9 with TRBJ1-5; D remains unclear. The V and J ends lost 4 bases and 4 bases respectively, with 6 bases between them. The CDR3 loop spans 12 amino acids. Germline assignment: CDR1 SGDLS and CDR2 YYNGEE. This chain's CDR3 is CASSNTNQPQHF. The CDR3 coding sequence is TGTGCCAGCAGCAACACGAATCAGCCCCAGCATTTT.

This clone occurred a few times. The chain is built from TRBV7-2 and TRBJ1-2; 7 nucleotides agree with TRBD1. J was trimmed by 4 bases and V by 5 bases; bases with no gene match: 13. Germline V CDR1 and CDR2: SGHTA, FQGNSA. The CDR3 consists of 16 residues. The chain's CDR3 is CASSLHSGTDLYGYTF. In DNA form, the CDR3 reads TGTGCCAGCAGCCTTCATTCCGGGACAGATCTCTATGGCTACACCTTC.

This sequence joins TRBV10-1 and TRBJ1-1; possibly TRBD1 for D (5 bases). V was trimmed by 4 bases and J by 4 bases, leaving 7 bases between them. CDR1 WNHNN and CDR2 SYGVQD come from the germline V gene (reference sequence). The CDR3 is made up of 12 amino acids. In DNA, the CDR3 is TGCGCCAGCAGTGTGGGGGGCACTGAAGCTTTCTTT. Its protein is CASSVGGTEAFF.

This rearrangement joins TRBV28 to TRBJ2-3; D gene ambiguous. The germline V and J ends were trimmed by 4 bases and 1 base, with 9 bases remaining between them. The CDR3 runs 14 residues. The germline V gene encodes CDR1 MDHEN and CDR2 SYDVKM. The CDR3 DNA reads TGTGCCAGCAGTTCCCTTTGGGGCACAGATACGCAGTATTTT. Its translation: CASSSLWGTDTQYF.

V is TRBV10-3 and J is TRBJ1-1; TRBD1 matches at 7 bases. V gave up 0 bases and J gave up 6 bases; unmatched junction bases: 7. CDR3 size: 15 residues. CDR1 ENHRY and CDR2 SYGVKD come from the germline V gene. The CDR3 loop is CAISESVTGYPEAFF. Written as DNA, the CDR3 is TGTGCCATCAGTGAGTCAGTGACAGGGTACCCTGAAGCTTTCTTT.

This chain connects TRBV27 to TRBJ2-3; TRBD2 matches 9 bases. Germline CDR1 MNHEY, CDR2 SMNVEV (reference sequence). The CDR3 has 16 residues. V shed 4 bases and J 5 bases; nucleotides not matched to a gene: 10. CDR3 DNA sequence: TGTGCCAGCAGTTGGGGGGCTAGCGGGACTTTAGATACGCAGTATTTT. This sequence encodes CASSWGASGTLDTQYF.

This rearrangement joins TRBV4-1 to TRBJ2-2; tentative D call: TRBD1 (5 bases). Per germline, CDR1 MGHRA and CDR2 YSYEKL. The CDR3 has 16 residues. V was cut by 1 base and J by 1 base, with 10 bases left in between. CDR3 nucleotide sequence: TGCGCCAGCAGCCAAGTTGGCAGGGAGAACACCGGGGAGCTGTTTTTT. This sequence encodes CASSQVGRENTGELFF.

The chain carries TRBV7-9 and TRBJ1-1, with 8 bases aligning to TRBD1. The length of the CDR3 is 14 residues. V was clipped by 6 bases and J by 4 bases; unmatched bases: 7. CDR1 is SEHNR and CDR2 is FQNEAQ in the germline V gene (reference sequence). CDR3 bases: TGTGCCAGCAGTTATACAGGGGGAGCCACTGAAGCTTTCTTT. This codes for CASSYTGGATEAFF.

The chain joins TRBV19 to TRBJ2-7; 9 bases line up with TRBD1. The CDR3 is made up of 14 amino acids. The ends lost 5 bases at V and 5 bases at J; junction bases unmatched: 7. Germline V gene sequence: CDR1 LNHDA, CDR2 SQIVND (reference sequence). CDR3 sequence (DNA): TGTGCCAGTAGTCCCGGGACAGGGTGGGACGAGCAGTACTTC. Protein product: CASSPGTGWDEQYF.